The sequence of this TCR beta chain was determined in a study of spatial heterogeneity in lung cancer. Study information: Raw-read counts averaged over ten per unique TCR and UMI combination. Regarding the study as a whole: Among blood samples, ubiquitous expanded tumor TCRs appeared more at resection than at follow-up.

The germline V and J ends were trimmed by 4 bases and 7 bases, with 11 bases remaining between them. The germline CDR1 and CDR2 sequences are LGHDT and YNNKEL (reference sequence). The CDR3 spans 12 residues. With respect to this clonotype: As yet, its antigen is unknown.

Every cDNA TCR molecule received its own unique molecular identifier. TCRdb reanalysed the 5' RACE reads using MiXCR and keeps one entry per CDR3 protein. Among 2,500 or so distinct CDR3 sequences listed, around 14% were seen once. The sample's time point: sample taken at primary tumor resection. Whole RNA from tumor, nontumor lung or frozen PBMC was sequenced unsorted. The donors, 60 to 80 patients with untreated early-stage non-small cell lung cancer, provided the samples. The receptor was isolated from a male donor with early-stage non-small cell lung cancer. The material was PBMCs, obtained at surgery. V is TRBV3-1 and J is TRBJ2-7; no clear D. The CDR3 loop is CASSRTKREQYF. DNA of the CDR3: TGTGCCAGCAGCCGCACCAAGAGGGAGCAGTACTTC.